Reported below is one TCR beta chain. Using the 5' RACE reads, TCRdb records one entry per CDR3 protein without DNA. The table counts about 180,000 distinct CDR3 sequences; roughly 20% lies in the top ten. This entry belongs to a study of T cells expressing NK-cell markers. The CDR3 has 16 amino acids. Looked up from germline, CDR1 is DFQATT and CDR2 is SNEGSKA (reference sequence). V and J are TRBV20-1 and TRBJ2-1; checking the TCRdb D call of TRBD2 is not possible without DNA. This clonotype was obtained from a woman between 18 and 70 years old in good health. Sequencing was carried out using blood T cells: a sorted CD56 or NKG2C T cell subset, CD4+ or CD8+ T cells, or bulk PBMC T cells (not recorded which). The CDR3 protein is CSAKSSGGVSYNEQFF.